This is a list of T cell receptor beta chains from one sample in a study of Graves' ophthalmopathy and Graves' hyperthyroidism. TCRdb reprocessed the multiplex PCR reads via MiXCR and lists one record per CDR3 protein. The table records about 380,000 distinct CDR3 sequences, 15% of them present only once. What was sequenced was peripheral blood. Source of these receptors: a woman in her late teens or twenties with stable Graves' hyperthyroidism. Each CDR3 is given with its conserved first and last residue. A D gene is named only where the DNA matches it firmly. Clone size is given for some rows only: seen once, a few or many times, or a class if the clone is expanded.

abundance,j_gene,v_gene,d_gene,CDR3nt,CDR3aa
few,TRBJ2-7,TRBV20-1,TRBD1,TGCAGTGCTAGAGGGAGGACAGGTAACGAGCAGTACTTC,CSARGRTGNEQYF
many,TRBJ1-5,TRBV12-3/TRBV12-4,.,TGTGCCAGCCAACAGGGCGGGAATCAGCCCCAGCATTTT,CASQQGGNQPQHF
many,TRBJ1-6,TRBV12-3/TRBV12-4,.,TGTGCCAGCAGCCAAGGGGATTGGAGGTCACCCCTCCACTTT,CASSQGDWRSPLHF
many,TRBJ1-5,TRBV6-5,TRBD1,TGTGCCAGCAAACTGGCACAGGGGGCCGGCAATCAGCCCCAGCATTTT,CASKLAQGAGNQPQHF
many,TRBJ2-7,TRBV13,.,TGTGCCAGCTTTTCACAGGGCAGAATATCCTACGAGCAGTACTTC,CASFSQGRISYEQYF
many,TRBJ1-1,TRBV24-1,TRBD1,TGTGCCACCAGAGGTCCGGGACAGCAGAACACTGAAGCTTTCTTT,CATRGPGQQNTEAFF
many,TRBJ1-1,TRBV4-1,.,TGCGCCAGCAGCCTGGACAGTAAGAACACTGAAGCTTTCTTT,CASSLDSKNTEAFF
.,TRBJ1-2,TRBV3-1,.,TGTGCCAGCAGCCAAGATCGGGGGCAGGCCTCCACCTTC,CASSQDRGQASTF
many,TRBJ1-2,TRBV20-1,TRBD1,TGCAGTGCTCCTCAGGGGGCAATTGGCTACACCTTC,CSAPQGAIGYTF
few,TRBJ1-5,TRBV7-9,.,TGTGCCAGCAGCTTAGGCAGTCAAGAATATCAGCCCAAGCATTTT,CASSLGSQEYQPKHF
few,TRBJ2-3,TRBV11-2,TRBD2,TGTGCCAGCAGCTTAGTAAGCGGGGGGGCAAACACGCAGTATTTT,CASSLVSGGANTQYF
many,TRBJ1-1,TRBV6-2/TRBV6-3,.,TGTGCCAGCAGTTACTCTGGAGCAGGACCGAACACTGAAGCTTTCTTT,CASSYSGAGPNTEAFF
many,TRBJ2-5,TRBV2,.,TGTGCCAGCACCGGTTCGGGGTCCCGGGCCCAGTACTTC,CASTGSGSRAQYF
many,TRBJ2-7,TRBV7-8,.,TGTGCCAGCAGCCCCCGTCGGACAGACTCCTACGAGCAGTACTTC,CASSPRRTDSYEQYF
many,TRBJ2-7,TRBV7-9,.,TGTGCCAGCAGCGCCTCCGGGGTGAACGAGCAGTACTTC,CASSASGVNEQYF
few,TRBJ2-5,TRBV7-9,.,TGTGCCAGCAGCCCGATGGGGGCGGGGGAAGAGACCCAGTACTTC,CASSPMGAGEETQYF
many,TRBJ1-3,TRBV6-1,.,TGTGCCAGCAGGATAACTGGGGGGACCTCTGGAAACACCATATATTTT,CASRITGGTSGNTIYF
many,TRBJ2-5,TRBV18,.,TGTGCCAGCTCACCACGAGGCGCAGGGCTCCAAGAGACCCAGTACTTC,CASSPRGAGLQETQYF
many,TRBJ2-5,TRBV4-1,.,TGCGCCAGCAGCCAAGTAATCGGGGAGACCCAGTACTTC,CASSQVIGETQYF
many,TRBJ1-1,TRBV6-1,.,TGTGCCAGCACCAGGTTTCTGGGGGACACTGAAGCTTTCTTT,CASTRFLGDTEAFF
many,TRBJ2-2,TRBV5-1,TRBD2,TGCGCCAGCAGCTTGGTCTCCGGGGGGAACCCCGGGGAGCTGTTTTTT,CASSLVSGGNPGELFF
many,TRBJ2-7,TRBV12-3/TRBV12-4,.,TGTGCCAGCACCCTAGGCCATGCTCTCTCCTACGAGCAGTACTTC,CASTLGHALSYEQYF
.,TRBJ1-1,TRBV5-6,.,TGTGCCAGCCAGAGGCGGCTGACTGAAGCTTTCTTT,CASQRRLTEAFF
many,TRBJ2-5,TRBV2,.,TGTGCCAGCAGTGAGACCTATACTAGGACCCAGTACTTC,CASSETYTRTQYF
many,TRBJ2-5,TRBV6-5,.,TGTGCCAGCAGTTACTCGAAGGGAGGTTGGGACCAAGAGACCCAGTACTTC,CASSYSKGGWDQETQYF
many,TRBJ1-2,TRBV12-5,.,TGTGCTAGTGGTTTGGACAACCCTGGGGAAGGCGACTATGGCTACACCTTC,CASGLDNPGEGDYGYTF
few,TRBJ2-5,TRBV6-1,.,TGTGCCAGCACTCAGCTGGGGCCTGAAGGAGAGACCCAGTACTTC,CASTQLGPEGETQYF
many,TRBJ2-7,TRBV9,.,TGTGCCAGCAGCGTCACGGACAGCCCCCGGGACGAGCAGTACTTC,CASSVTDSPRDEQYF
many,TRBJ2-7,TRBV6-2/TRBV6-3,TRBD1,TGTGCCAGCATCGGGACAGTCTACGAGCAGTACTTC,CASIGTVYEQYF
.,TRBJ1-1,TRBV2,TRBD1,TGTGCCAGCAGCCGGCTTAGGGGGCTACGCACTGAAGCTTTCTTT,CASSRLRGLRTEAFF
.,TRBJ1-2,TRBV6-2/TRBV6-3,.,TGTGCCAGCAGCATTACTGTAAAAGGCGGCTACACCTTC,CASSITVKGGYTF
many,TRBJ1-1,TRBV27,.,TGTGCCAGCAGTGGGACATCCCGGGGCACTGAAGCTTTCTTT,CASSGTSRGTEAFF
many,TRBJ1-1,TRBV6-2/TRBV6-3,.,TGTGCCAGCAGTTTCGGACTTGCTAGGGAGGCTTTCTTT,CASSFGLAREAFF
many,TRBJ2-7,TRBV19,.,TGTGCCAGTAGTATTTCGGCAACCTACGAGCAGTACTTC,CASSISATYEQYF
many,TRBJ2-5,TRBV12-3/TRBV12-4,.,TGTGCCAGCAGTTCGGACAGCGCAGGGACCCAGTACTTC,CASSSDSAGTQYF
many,TRBJ1-1,TRBV12-3/TRBV12-4,.,TGTGCCAGCAGCCCTGGGGGGGGGCGCATGAACACTGAAGCTTTCTTT,CASSPGGGRMNTEAFF
many,TRBJ1-6,TRBV7-6,TRBD1,TGTGCCAGCAGCTCAGACAGGGCGCGTCGGAATTCACCCCTCCACTTT,CASSSDRARRNSPLHF
many,TRBJ2-4,TRBV6-5,.,TGTGCCAGCAGCTTAAACAGTGGGATAGCCAAAAACATTCAGTACTTC,CASSLNSGIAKNIQYF
many,TRBJ1-6,TRBV19,.,TGTGCCAGTAGTCAGCTCGACAGGAATTCACCCCTCCACTTT,CASSQLDRNSPLHF
many,TRBJ2-7,TRBV10-3,.,TGTGCCATCAGAAACGACAGGAGCTCCTACGAGCAGTACTTC,CAIRNDRSSYEQYF
many,TRBJ2-7,TRBV7-2,TRBD2,TGTGCCAGCAGCTTAGTCGGGGGGGCATCTTCCTACGAGCAGTACTTC,CASSLVGGASSYEQYF
many,TRBJ1-1,TRBV9,.,TGTGCCAGCAGTCCAACTTGGAACACTGAAGCTTTCTTT,CASSPTWNTEAFF
many,TRBJ1-5,TRBV9,.,TGTGCCAGCAGCGTAGGGCAGGGCAATCAGCCCCAGCATTTT,CASSVGQGNQPQHF
few,TRBJ2-5,TRBV6-1,TRBD2,TGTGCCAGCAAGAATGGGAGGGAAGAGACCCAGTACTTC,CASKNGREETQYF
.,TRBJ1-6,TRBV18,.,TGTGCCAGCTCCCTTCGGGAAATAATAGGATCACCCCTCCACTTT,CASSLREIIGSPLHF
many,TRBJ1-2,TRBV29-1,TRBD1,TGCAGCGTTTACTCCGGGACAGGGAGCTATGGCTACACCTTC,CSVYSGTGSYGYTF
many,TRBJ2-2,TRBV6-5,.,TGTGCCAGCAGTACAGGGTTAGGGGAGCTGTTTTTT,CASSTGLGELFF
many,TRBJ1-5,TRBV19,.,TGTGCCAGTAGTATAGGGGGATCTAGCAATCAGCCCCAGCATTTT,CASSIGGSSNQPQHF
many,TRBJ2-5,TRBV7-4,.,TGTGCCAGCAGCTTAGGTCCGGGGGCAGAGACCCAGTACTTC,CASSLGPGAETQYF
few,TRBJ2-4,TRBV2,.,TGTGCCAGCAGTAGACAGGTCTTGGACATTCAGTACTTC,CASSRQVLDIQYF
.,TRBJ1-1,TRBV9,.,TGTGCCAGCAGCGTAGGGCAGGGCCCCACTGAAGCTTTCTTT,CASSVGQGPTEAFF
many,TRBJ2-7,TRBV20-1,.,TGCAGTGCTAGAGGCTCGGGGGTCGAGCAGTACTTC,CSARGSGVEQYF
.,TRBJ2-5,TRBV11-2,TRBD1,TGTGCCAGCAGCACCGGACAGGGCGGAGGGGAGACCCAGTACTTC,CASSTGQGGGETQYF
many,TRBJ2-5,TRBV5-4,TRBD2,TGTGCCAGCAGCTTGCGATCAGCGGGGGAGACCCAGTACTTC,CASSLRSAGETQYF
many,TRBJ1-5,TRBV6-5,.,TGTGCCAGCAGTTACTCGCTAAGCAATCAGCCCCAGCATTTT,CASSYSLSNQPQHF
many,TRBJ1-1,TRBV6-5,.,TGTGCCAGCAGTTACTCTGCTAGGGGCCTCGGGGCTTTCTTT,CASSYSARGLGAFF
many,TRBJ2-6,TRBV6-2/TRBV6-3,.,TGTGCCAGCAAGGAGGACTCTGGGGCCAACGTCCTGACTTTC,CASKEDSGANVLTF